These T cell receptor beta chains were read from a single sample in a study of vaccination and CD4 T cells after COVID-19. No cognate antigen is known for these TCRs. MiXCR was run by TCRdb on the PCR reads, yielding one entry per CDR3 protein. Here the sample spans approximately 16,000 distinct CDR3 sequences, about two fifths being singletons. The source was CD4+ T cells from blood, cultured in vitro, collected after SARS-CoV-2 vaccination. These receptors came from a human donor who had recovered from COVID-19. The CDR3 runs from the conserved cysteine through the conserved F or W. A D gene is named only where the DNA matches it firmly. Where a row states a size, it is once, few, many or the class of an expanded clone; other rows omit it.

D	V	J	length	size	DNA	CDR3
.	TRBV6-1	TRBJ1-2	13	.	TGTGCCAGCAGCGAACAGGGACTTTATGGCTACACCTTC	CASSEQGLYGYTF
.	TRBV7-2	TRBJ1-5	15	medium-sized	TGTGCCAGCAGCTTAAGCGCTCGGGGGTATCAGCCCCAGCATTTT	CASSLSARGYQPQHF
TRBD1	TRBV28	TRBJ2-4	16	.	TGTGCCAGCAGTTTATCTGGACAGGGAACCAAAAACATTCAGTACTTC	CASSLSGQGTKNIQYF
.	TRBV24-1	TRBJ1-2	15	few	TGTGCCACCAGTGACGCCACCGATCCGACGGGTGGCTACACCTTC	CATSDATDPTGGYTF
TRBD2	TRBV20-1	TRBJ2-5	16	.	TGCAGTGCTGGATCCCGGACTAGCGGGCTCCGCGGGACCCAGTACTTC	CSAGSRTSGLRGTQYF
TRBD2	TRBV24-1	TRBJ2-5	15	few	TGTGCCACCAGTGAGAATAGACTAGCCCAAGAGACCCAGTACTTC	CATSENRLAQETQYF
.	TRBV27	TRBJ1-2	13	.	TGTGCCAGCAGTTTCACGGGTGGCTATGGCTACACCTTC	CASSFTGGYGYTF
.	TRBV2	TRBJ1-1	13	.	TGTGCCAGCAGAAGGGACTCCCCCACTGAAGCTTTCTTT	CASRRDSPTEAFF
TRBD1	TRBV7-6	TRBJ2-4	17	.	TGTGCCAGCAGCCCGCGCGGGACAGGGGGCTCGGAGAACATTCAGTACTTC	CASSPRGTGGSENIQYF
TRBD1	TRBV29-1	TRBJ2-7	15	.	TGCAGCGTTGCCAGGGGGCGCAGACCCTCCTACGAGCAGTACTTC	CSVARGRRPSYEQYF